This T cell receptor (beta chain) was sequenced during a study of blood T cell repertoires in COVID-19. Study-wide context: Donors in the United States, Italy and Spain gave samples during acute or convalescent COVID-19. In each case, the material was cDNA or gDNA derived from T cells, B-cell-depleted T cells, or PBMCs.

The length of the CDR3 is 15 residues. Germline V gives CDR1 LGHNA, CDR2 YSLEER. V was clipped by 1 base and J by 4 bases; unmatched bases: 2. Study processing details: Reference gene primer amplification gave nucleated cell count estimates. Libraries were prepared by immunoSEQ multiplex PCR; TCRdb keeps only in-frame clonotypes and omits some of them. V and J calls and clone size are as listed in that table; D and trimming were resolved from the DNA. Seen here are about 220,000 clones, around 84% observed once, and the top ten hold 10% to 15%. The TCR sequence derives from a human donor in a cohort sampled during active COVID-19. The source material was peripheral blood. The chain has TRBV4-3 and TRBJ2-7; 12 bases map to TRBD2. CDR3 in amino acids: CASSQVLAGGYEQYF. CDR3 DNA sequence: TGCGCCAGCAGCCAAGTACTAGCGGGGGGTTACGAGCAGTACTTC.